Given below is one T cell receptor (beta chain) in context. The target antigen is unknown. This specimen belongs to a study of T cell responses to AZD1222 COVID-19 vaccine. The CDR3 covers 15 residues. CDR1 MNHEY and CDR2 SVGAGI come from the germline V gene. V gave up 8 bases and J gave up 4 bases, with 20 bases separating them. The study, taken as a whole, reports: All repertoire sampling was performed exclusively after the peak T cell response. Increases in Spike-specific TCR breadth and depth were seen after two AZD1222 doses. At study baseline, merely five or six AZD1222 recipients were seropositive.

The protocol was immunoSEQ multiplex PCR, while the TCRdb copy is restricted to in-frame clones and leaves out a portion. The profile shows over 85,000 clones, 70% to 90% of them singletons. The sequences come from peripheral blood, collected on day 0 of AZD1222 vaccination. This TCR was sampled from an adult in good health. This chain joins TRBV6-5 and TRBJ1-2; D remains unclear. The CDR3: CASCPSAEEVYGYTF. DNA of the CDR3: TGTGCCAGCTGCCCTAGTGCGGAAGAAGTCTATGGCTACACCTTC.